The entry below describes one T cell receptor (beta chain). Antigen unknown. The CDR3 consists of 16 residues. CDR1 is SGHNT and CDR2 is YYREEE in the germline V gene (reference sequence). V was pared by 4 bases and J by 5 bases, with 8 bases of the junction left unmatched. These data are taken from a study of naive and memory T cell subsets. After the first PCR, alpha and beta chain libraries were processed separately. The beta constant-region primer was an equimolar mix of two oligonucleotides covering TRBC1 and TRBC2. Ligated cDNA was amplified by four rounds of PCR with nested alpha and beta constant-region primers and SP2. Each CDR3 protein gets one entry after TCRdb re-called the UMI-ligation and nested PCR reads with MiXCR. The repertoire has roughly 91,000 distinct CDR3 sequences, about 12% of them found once; the top ten carry approximately 0.84%. Whole-study findings and limits: Findings for naive and memory subsets could not be checked against ground truth. Diversity fell and Gini index rose from naive through CM, EM, EMRA.

What was sequenced was central memory CD4+ T cells from blood. This chain uses TRBV5-4 with TRBJ2-2, with 10 nucleotides matching TRBD1. This receptor was identified in a human donor in good health. CDR3 region: CASSPGQGGNTGELFF. The CDR3 DNA reads as TGTGCCAGCAGCCCTGGACAGGGGGGAAATACCGGGGAGCTGTTTTTT.